This T cell receptor (beta chain) was found in a study of beta chain features in type 1 diabetes. Points from the study as a whole: Across all four CD4+ subsets, people with type 1 diabetes showed modestly shorter TCRB CDR3s. Whatever favoring of shorter templates PCR might show would apply equally to patients and controls. Lower insertion and higher deletion counts appeared at VDJ junctions in type 1 diabetes patients.

Every single donor gave one heparinised blood draw, and these averaged about 120 mL. Expressed TCRB transcripts were sequenced because the entire RNA isolate underwent reverse transcription. Mean read depth for naive, central memory and regulatory T cell samples was several million reads. Data came from immunoSEQ multiplex PCR; TCRdb stores just in-frame clones and leaves some out. The sample yields about 710,000 clones, 11% to 15% seen once. The CDR3 has 13 residues. Trimming shortened V by 7 bases and J by 7 bases, and 16 bases separated the two germline ends. Looked up from germline, CDR1 is GTSNPN and CDR2 is SVGIG (reference sequence). A remark on this clone: The antigen remains undetermined.

Source material: naive CD4+ T cells from blood. This TCR was sampled from a man aged 18 to 35 with type 1 diabetes. The chain recombines TRBV30 with TRBJ2-2; D is ambiguous. The CDR3 here is CASLGLGDGELFF. The CDR3 nucleotides are TGTGCCTCCCTTGGGTTAGGTGACGGGGAGCTGTTTTTT.